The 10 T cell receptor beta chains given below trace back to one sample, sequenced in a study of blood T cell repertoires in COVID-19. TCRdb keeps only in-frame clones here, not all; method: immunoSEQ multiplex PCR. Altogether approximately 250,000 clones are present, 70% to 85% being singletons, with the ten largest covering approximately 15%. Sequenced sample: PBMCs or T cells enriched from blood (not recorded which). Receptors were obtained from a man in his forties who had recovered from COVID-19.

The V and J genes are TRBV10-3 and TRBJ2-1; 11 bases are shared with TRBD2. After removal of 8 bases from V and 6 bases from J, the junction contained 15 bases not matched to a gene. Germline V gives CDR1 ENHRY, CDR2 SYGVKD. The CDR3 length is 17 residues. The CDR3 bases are TGTGCCATCTCTTTGACTAGCGGGGTAGCGGAGGGCAATGAGCAGTTCTTC. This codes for CAISLTSGVAEGNEQFF.

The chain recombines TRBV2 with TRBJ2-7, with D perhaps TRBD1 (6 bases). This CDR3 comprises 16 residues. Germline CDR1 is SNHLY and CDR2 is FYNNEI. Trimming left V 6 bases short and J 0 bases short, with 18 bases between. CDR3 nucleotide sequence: TGTGCCAGCAGGAGGGGGAAGACGCCGAGCTCCTACGAGCAGTACTTC. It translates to CASRRGKTPSSYEQYF.

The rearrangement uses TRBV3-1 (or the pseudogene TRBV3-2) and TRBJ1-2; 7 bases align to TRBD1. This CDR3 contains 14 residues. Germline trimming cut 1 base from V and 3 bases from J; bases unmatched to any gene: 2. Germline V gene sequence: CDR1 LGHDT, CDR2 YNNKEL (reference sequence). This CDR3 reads CASSQGGTDYGYTF. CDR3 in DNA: TGTGCCAGCAGCCAAGGGGGGACAGACTATGGCTACACCTTC.

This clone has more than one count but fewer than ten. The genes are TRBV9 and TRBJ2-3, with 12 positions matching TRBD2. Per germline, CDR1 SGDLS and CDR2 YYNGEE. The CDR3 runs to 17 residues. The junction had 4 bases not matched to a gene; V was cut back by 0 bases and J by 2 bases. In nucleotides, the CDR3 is TGTGCCAGCAGCGTAGGACTAGCGGGGGCCCTCACAGATACGCAGTATTTT. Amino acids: CASSVGLAGALTDTQYF.

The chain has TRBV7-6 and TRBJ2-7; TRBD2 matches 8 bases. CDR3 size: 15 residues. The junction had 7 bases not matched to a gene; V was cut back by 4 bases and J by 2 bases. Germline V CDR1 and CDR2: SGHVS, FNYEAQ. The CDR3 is CASSSSLAGPYEQYF. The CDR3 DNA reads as TGTGCCAGCAGCTCTTCTCTAGCGGGCCCCTACGAGCAGTACTTC. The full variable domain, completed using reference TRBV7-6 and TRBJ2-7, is GAGVSQSPRYKVTKRGQDVALRCDPISGHVSLYWYRQALGQGPEFLTYFNYEAQQDKSGLPNDRFSAERPEGSISTLTIQRTEQRDSAMYRCASSSSLAGPYEQYFGPGTRLTVT.

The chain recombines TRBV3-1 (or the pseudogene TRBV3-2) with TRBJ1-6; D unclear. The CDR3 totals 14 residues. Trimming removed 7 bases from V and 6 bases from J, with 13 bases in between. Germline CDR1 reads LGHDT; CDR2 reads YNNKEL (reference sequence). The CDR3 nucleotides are TGTGCCAGCACCTTGGGCCATACTAATTCACCCCTCCACTTT. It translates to CASTLGHTNSPLHF.

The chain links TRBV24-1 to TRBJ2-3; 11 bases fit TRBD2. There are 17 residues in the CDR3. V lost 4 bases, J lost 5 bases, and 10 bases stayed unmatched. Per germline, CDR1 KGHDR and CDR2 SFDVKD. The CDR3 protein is CATSDPFSGREIDTQYF. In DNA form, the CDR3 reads TGTGCCACCAGTGACCCATTTAGCGGGAGGGAGATAGATACGCAGTATTTT.

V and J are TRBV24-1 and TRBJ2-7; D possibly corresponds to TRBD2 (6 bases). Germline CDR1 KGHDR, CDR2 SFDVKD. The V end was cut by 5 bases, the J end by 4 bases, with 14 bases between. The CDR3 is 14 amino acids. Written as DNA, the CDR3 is TGTGCCACCAGTGGTTCGGGAGCGGTATACGAGCAGTACTTC. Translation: CATSGSGAVYEQYF.

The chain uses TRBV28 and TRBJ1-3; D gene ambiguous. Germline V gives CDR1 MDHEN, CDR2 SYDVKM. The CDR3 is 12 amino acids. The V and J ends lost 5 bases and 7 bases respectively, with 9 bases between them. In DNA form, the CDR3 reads TGTGCCAGCAGTGGACTTCGGAACACCATATATTTT. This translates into CASSGLRNTIYF.

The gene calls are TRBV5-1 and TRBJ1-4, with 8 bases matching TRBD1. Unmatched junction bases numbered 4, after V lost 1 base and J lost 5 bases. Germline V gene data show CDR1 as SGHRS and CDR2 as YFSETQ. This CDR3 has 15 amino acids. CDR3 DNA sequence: TGCGCCAGCAGCTTGTCCGGACAGGGAAATGAAAAACTGTTTTTT. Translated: CASSLSGQGNEKLFF. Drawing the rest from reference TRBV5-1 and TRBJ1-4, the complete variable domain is KAGVTQTPRYLIKTRGQQVTLSCSPISGHRSVSWYQQTPGQGLQFLFEYFSETQRNKGNFPGRFSGRQFSNSRSEMNVSTLELGDSALYLCASSLSGQGNEKLFFGSGTQLSVL.